The rows below give T cell receptor beta chains drawn from one sample of a study of T cell responses to AZD1222 COVID-19 vaccine. Profiled with immunoSEQ multiplex PCR; TCRdb holds only in-frame clones, not every one. Among 95,000 to 150,000 clones listed, roughly 90% were seen once. The sample consisted of peripheral blood, taken 28 days after the second AZD1222 dose. These receptor sequences come from an adult who received the AZD1222 COVID-19 vaccine. Each CDR3 is given without its conserved first and last residue. The order of the fields is CDR3 protein, V gene, J gene.

ASGTSDRGLYEQY	TRBV10-2	TRBJ2-7
ASSLLSPGSEKLF	TRBV6-6	TRBJ1-4
ASSDGFSSYNEQF	TRBV6-4	TRBJ2-1
ASSPWVEDTEAF	TRBV27	TRBJ1-1
ASSYFSGRARSYNEQF	TRBV6-2/TRBV6-3	TRBJ2-1
ASSQRGSEAF	TRBV3-1/TRBV3-2	TRBJ1-1
ASSLEGGIISYEQY	TRBV7-2	TRBJ2-7
ASSAGVAGSSTDTQY	TRBV9	TRBJ2-3
ASSPPGSVGNQPQH	TRBV18	TRBJ1-5
ATSRDSSNQPQH	TRBV15	TRBJ1-5
ASSLDVRWSYGYT	TRBV14	TRBJ1-2
ASHKAAGAVEELF	TRBV6-5	TRBJ2-2
ASSQDRGRDQPQH	TRBV7-9	TRBJ1-5
ASSIGRYTEAF	TRBV19	TRBJ1-1
ASSYGVENNEQF	TRBV6-2/TRBV6-3	TRBJ2-1
ASRSVGQGDTEAF	TRBV6-6	TRBJ1-1
ASSLSANQPQH	TRBV7-2	TRBJ1-5
ASSEEGFNYGYT	TRBV2	TRBJ1-2
ASSLDLFYEQY	TRBV7-2	TRBJ2-7
ASSPGTGGTEAF	TRBV5-1	TRBJ1-1
ASSLVLAGGPSEQF	TRBV27	TRBJ2-1
ASSKGRTIIEYYGYT	TRBV19	TRBJ1-2
ASSGGYANEKLF	TRBV6-6	TRBJ1-4
ASSYSRTANTEAF	TRBV6-5	TRBJ1-1
AISNTGDNSKNIQY	TRBV10-3	TRBJ2-4
SVEEEQGRYEQY	TRBV29-1	TRBJ2-7
ASSFGTGDYGYT	TRBV5-6	TRBJ1-2
ASSEAMIRTEKLF	TRBV6-1	TRBJ1-4
ASSSSGSLSYEQY	TRBV7-2	TRBJ2-7
ASSPPGGGGTEAF	TRBV10-1	TRBJ1-1
ASSYRRDRAYGYT	TRBV6-5	TRBJ1-2
ASSLGTGHSPLH	TRBV28	TRBJ1-6